Included here is one T cell receptor beta chain sequence, with context. No cognate antigen has been identified for it. Base qualities are not at hand, and no much larger clone is one base apart. This specimen comes from a study of T cell repertoires in cytomegalovirus infection (dated by TCRdb to between 2017 and 2020). Background for the entire study: Donor HLA type was relevant to the analysis, because carriage of CMV infection together with the matching HLA type was indicated by public TCR beta signatures.

CDR1 and CDR2 are drawn from the germline V gene (reference sequence): MNHEY, SMNVEV. The CDR3 spans 15 residues, from the cysteine through the phenylalanine. Just the 45-base CDR3 DNA is kept, in frame starting at base 1. V loses 7 bases, J loses 0 bases, and the germline ends lie 13 bases apart. Broader findings and caveats from the paper: The ex vivo response was dominated by HLA-C-restricted CMV-specific TCR beta clonotypes, which also provided the single most frequent clonotype in two of eight donors. In both this cohort and an independent cohort of approximately 350 donors, the cumulative frequency of public TCR beta family members distinguished carriers of CMV infection plus the relevant HLA type.

Sequencer: Illumina HiSeq 1500. TCRdb handled the public reads itself, with Q25 trimming in fastp and clone calling in MiXCR, and kept productive beta chains. Under each unique CDR3 protein, matching rows form one entry showing the most common genes and DNA. Within this sample are fewer than 700,000 distinct CDR3 sequences, with 24% of them counted one time only. The ten biggest clones cover 6.5% to 10% of the sample. The receptor was isolated from a human donor in good health (CMV status not recorded). Some clones in this sample may be carry-over from other donors' samples. Rearrangement joined TRBV27 to TRBJ2-1; the D gene is perhaps TRBD1 or TRBD2, as each covers 6 bases. The sequenced sample consisted of CD8+ T cells from PBMCs. This receptor carries the CDR3 CASMRGGSSYNEQFF. The DNA reads as follows: TGTGCCAGCATGAGAGGGGGGAGCTCCTACAATGAGCAGTTCTTC.